The following is a TCR beta chain sequence with its context. This sample is part of a study of T cell changes during pregnancy in multiple sclerosis. Assay: immunoSEQ multiplex PCR; the TCRdb copy retains only in-frame clones and omits some. The data show tens of thousands of clones, over 80% seen once. Sample: CD4+ T cells from peripheral blood mononuclear cells, taken after pregnancy. The receptor was isolated from a female donor with multiple sclerosis, enrolled in a pregnancy study.

Written as DNA, the CDR3 is TGTGCCAGCAGCCTTAGCGGGGGGATAACCCATGAGCAGTTCTTC. Translated, it gives CASSLSGGITHEQFF. J is TRBJ2-1 and V is TRBV5-4; the match to TRBD2 covers 10 bases. Germline V lookup: CDR1 SGHNT, CDR2 YYREEE (reference sequence). The V segment lost 4 bases and the J segment 8 bases; nucleotides outside the gene matches: 9. The CDR3 is made up of 15 amino acids.